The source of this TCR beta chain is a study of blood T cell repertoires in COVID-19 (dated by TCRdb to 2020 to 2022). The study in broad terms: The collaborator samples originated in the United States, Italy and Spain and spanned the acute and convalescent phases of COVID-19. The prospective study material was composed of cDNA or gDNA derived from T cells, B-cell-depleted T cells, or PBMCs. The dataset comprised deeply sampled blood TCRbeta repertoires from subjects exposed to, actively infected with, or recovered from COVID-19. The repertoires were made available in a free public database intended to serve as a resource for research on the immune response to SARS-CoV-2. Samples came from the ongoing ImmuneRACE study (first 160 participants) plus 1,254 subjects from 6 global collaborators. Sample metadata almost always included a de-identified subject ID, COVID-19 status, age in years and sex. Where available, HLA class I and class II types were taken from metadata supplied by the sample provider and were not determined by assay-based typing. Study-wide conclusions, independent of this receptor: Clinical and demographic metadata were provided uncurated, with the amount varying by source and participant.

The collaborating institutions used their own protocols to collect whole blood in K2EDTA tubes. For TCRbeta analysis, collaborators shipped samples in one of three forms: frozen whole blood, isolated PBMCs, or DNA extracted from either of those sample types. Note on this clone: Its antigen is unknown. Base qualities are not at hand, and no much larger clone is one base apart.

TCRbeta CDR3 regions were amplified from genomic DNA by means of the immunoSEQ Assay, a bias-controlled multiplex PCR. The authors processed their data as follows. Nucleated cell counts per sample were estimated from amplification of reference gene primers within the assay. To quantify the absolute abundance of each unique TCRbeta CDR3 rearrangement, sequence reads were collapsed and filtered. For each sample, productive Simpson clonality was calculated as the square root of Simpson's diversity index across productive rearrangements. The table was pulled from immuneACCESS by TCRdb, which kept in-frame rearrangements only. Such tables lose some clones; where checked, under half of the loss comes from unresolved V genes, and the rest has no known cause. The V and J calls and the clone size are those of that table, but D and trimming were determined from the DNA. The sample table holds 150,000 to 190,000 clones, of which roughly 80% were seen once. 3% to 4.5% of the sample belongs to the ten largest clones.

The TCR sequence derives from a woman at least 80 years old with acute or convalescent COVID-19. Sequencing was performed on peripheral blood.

The CDR3 protein: CASSSGGQETQYF. The DNA sequence is given as TGTGCCAGCAGTTCGGGGGGACAAGAGACCCAGTACTTC. In this chain, TRBV12-3 or TRBV12-4 is recombined with TRBJ2-5; 7 of the junction bases match TRBD2. CDR3 length: 13 amino acids, cysteine to phenylalanine. Only the CDR3 portion is preserved as DNA: 39 bases, with reading frame beginning at the first base. Ends trimmed: V by 4 bases, J by 2 bases; bases unmatched to a gene: 1.